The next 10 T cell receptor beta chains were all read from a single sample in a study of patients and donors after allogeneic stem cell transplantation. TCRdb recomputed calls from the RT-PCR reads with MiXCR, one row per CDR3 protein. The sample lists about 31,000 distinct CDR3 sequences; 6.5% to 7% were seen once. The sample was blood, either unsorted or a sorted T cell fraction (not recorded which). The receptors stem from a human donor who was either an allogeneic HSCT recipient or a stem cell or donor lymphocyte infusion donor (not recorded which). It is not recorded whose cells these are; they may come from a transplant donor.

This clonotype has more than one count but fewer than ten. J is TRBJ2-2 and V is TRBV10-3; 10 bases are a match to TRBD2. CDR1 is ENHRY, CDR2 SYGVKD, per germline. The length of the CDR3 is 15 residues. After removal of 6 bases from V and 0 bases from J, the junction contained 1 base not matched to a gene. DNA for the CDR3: TGTGCCATCAGCGGGACTAGCGCGAACACCGGGGAGCTGTTTTTT. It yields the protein CAISGTSANTGELFF.

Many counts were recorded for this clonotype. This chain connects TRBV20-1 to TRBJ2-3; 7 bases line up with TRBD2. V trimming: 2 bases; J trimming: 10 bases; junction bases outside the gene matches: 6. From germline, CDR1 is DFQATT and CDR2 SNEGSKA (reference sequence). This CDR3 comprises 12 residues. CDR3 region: CSARPGLVAQYF. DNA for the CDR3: TGCAGTGCTAGACCCGGACTAGTCGCGCAGTATTTT.

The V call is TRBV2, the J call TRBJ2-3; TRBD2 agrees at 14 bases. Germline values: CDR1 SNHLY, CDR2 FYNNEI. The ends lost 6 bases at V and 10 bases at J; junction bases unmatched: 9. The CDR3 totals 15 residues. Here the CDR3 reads CASRWGTSGSSAQYF. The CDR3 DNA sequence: TGTGCCAGCAGATGGGGGACTAGCGGGAGTTCAGCGCAGTATTTT.

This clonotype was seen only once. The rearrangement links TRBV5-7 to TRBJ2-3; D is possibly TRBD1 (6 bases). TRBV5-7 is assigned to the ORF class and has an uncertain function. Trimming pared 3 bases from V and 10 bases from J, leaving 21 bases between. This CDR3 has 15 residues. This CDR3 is CASSSTGPLWVAQYF. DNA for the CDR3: TGTGCCAGCAGCTCGACAGGTCCGCTCTGGGTGGCGCAGTATTTT.

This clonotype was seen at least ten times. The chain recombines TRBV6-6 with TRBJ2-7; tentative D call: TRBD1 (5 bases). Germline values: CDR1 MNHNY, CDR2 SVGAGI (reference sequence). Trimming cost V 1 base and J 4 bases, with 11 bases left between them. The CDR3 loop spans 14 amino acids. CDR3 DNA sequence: TGTGCCAGCAGTTACTGGGGTGACAGTTACGAGCAGTACTTC. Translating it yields CASSYWGDSYEQYF.

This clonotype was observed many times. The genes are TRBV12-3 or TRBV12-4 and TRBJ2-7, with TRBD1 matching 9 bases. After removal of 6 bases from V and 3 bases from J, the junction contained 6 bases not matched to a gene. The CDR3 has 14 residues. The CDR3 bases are TGTGCCAGCAGCATACAGGGGGCAGTCTACGAGCAGTACTTC. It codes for CASSIQGAVYEQYF.

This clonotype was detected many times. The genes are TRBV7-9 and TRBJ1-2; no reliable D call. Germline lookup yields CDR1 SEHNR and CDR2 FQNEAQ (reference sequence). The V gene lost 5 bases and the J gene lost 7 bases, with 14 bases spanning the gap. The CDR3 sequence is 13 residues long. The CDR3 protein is CASSPDPLRGYTF. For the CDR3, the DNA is TGTGCCAGCAGCCCCGACCCTCTCCGTGGCTACACCTTC.

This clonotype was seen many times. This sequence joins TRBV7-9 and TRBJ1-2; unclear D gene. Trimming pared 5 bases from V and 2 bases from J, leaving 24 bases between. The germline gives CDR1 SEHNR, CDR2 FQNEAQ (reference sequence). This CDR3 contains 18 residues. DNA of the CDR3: TGTGCCAGCAGCCCGAAACCTACCTGGGCGACTGGGAACTATGGCTACACCTTC. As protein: CASSPKPTWATGNYGYTF.

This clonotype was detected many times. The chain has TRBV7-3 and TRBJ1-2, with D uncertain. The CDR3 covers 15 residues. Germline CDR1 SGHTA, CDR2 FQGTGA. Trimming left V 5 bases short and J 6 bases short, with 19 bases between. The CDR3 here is CASSPSRRTANGYTF. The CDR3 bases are TGTGCCAGCAGCCCTAGTCGGCGGACGGCCAATGGCTACACCTTC.

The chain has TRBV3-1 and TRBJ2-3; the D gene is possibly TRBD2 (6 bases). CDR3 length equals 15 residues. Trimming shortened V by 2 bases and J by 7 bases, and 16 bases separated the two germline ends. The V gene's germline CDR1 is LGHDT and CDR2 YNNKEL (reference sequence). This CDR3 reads CASSQRISGGNTQYF. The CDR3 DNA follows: TGTGCCAGCAGCCAACGTATTTCCGGGGGAAATACGCAGTATTTT.